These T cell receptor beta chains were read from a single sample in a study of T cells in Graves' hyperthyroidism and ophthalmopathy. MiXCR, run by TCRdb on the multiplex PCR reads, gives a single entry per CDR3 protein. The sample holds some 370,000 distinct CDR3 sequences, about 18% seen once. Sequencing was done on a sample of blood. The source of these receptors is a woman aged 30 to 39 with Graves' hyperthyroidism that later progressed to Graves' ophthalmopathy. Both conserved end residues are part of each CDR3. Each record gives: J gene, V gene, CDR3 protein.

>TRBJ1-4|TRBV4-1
CASSQVREQGNEKLFF
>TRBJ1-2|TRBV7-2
CASSFRDRTNYGYTF
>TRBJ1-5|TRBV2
CASSAEAQFSNQPQHF
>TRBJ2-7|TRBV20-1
CSARAASGIHEQYF
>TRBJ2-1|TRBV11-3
CASSLAPGHEQFF
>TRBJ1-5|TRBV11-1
CASSSGLGRYQPQHF
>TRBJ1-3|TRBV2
CASRKGQLTGNTIYF
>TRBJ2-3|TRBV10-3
CAISESGGLAGQSTDTQYF
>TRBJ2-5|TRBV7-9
CASSLPPETQYF
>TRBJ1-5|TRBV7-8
CASSPQTGGYGNQPQHF
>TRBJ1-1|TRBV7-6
CASSQPRTGNTEAFF